This T cell receptor beta chain was captured in a study of blood T cell repertoires in COVID-19. Study information: The United States, Italy and Spain supplied acute and convalescent COVID-19 samples. Nucleic acid was either cDNA or gDNA, and it came from T cells, B-cell-depleted T cells, or PBMCs.

As handled by the study authors: Amplifying reference gene primers gave estimates of nucleated cell counts. Only in-frame clones appear in the TCRdb table, and some are missing; sequencing was by immunoSEQ multiplex PCR. V and J calls and clone size come straight from that table; D and trimming were deduced from the DNA. The repertoire has 60,000 to 70,000 clones, about 86% of them found once; the top ten carry 3.5% to 5%. This clone was detected only once. Trimming shortened V by 4 bases and J by 0 bases, and 7 bases separated the two germline ends. The germline gives CDR1 KGHSH, CDR2 LQKENI. This CDR3 has 14 residues.

The chain recombines TRBV18 with TRBJ2-1, with D unclear. The origin of this receptor is a man aged 50-59 years with active COVID-19. Specimen: peripheral blood. In DNA form, the CDR3 reads TGTGCCAGCTCACGCGGTGACTCCTACAATGAGCAGTTCTTC. This gives the protein CASSRGDSYNEQFF.